This TCR beta chain is from a study of cytomegalovirus exposure and HLA in healthy donors. Study-wide results and caveats: Rare sequences made up most TCRs, while some public TCRs were found in many donors.

A multiplex PCR was run with 60 Vbeta primers and 13 Jbeta primers. Here immunoSEQ multiplex PCR was the method, and the copy in TCRdb shows in-frame clones only, minus some. The sample contains around 200,000 clones, more than 75% of which appear only once. The study sampled nominally healthy donors, though unrecorded immune exposures were likely. A note on this clone: What it binds is unknown.

The CDR3 runs to 15 residues. V lost 8 bases to trimming and J lost 4 bases; unmatched junction nucleotides: 12. CDR1 and CDR2 (germline): LNHDA, SQIVND (reference sequence). The specimen sequenced was PBMCs. The chain is built from TRBV19 and TRBJ1-2; 8 bases agree with TRBD1. This TCR came from a woman under 30 in good health and CMV-seronegative. CDR3 nucleotide sequence: TGTGCCAGTTCGGAGGACAGTGGGACAGGCTATGGCTACACCTTC. Protein sequence: CASSEDSGTGYGYTF.